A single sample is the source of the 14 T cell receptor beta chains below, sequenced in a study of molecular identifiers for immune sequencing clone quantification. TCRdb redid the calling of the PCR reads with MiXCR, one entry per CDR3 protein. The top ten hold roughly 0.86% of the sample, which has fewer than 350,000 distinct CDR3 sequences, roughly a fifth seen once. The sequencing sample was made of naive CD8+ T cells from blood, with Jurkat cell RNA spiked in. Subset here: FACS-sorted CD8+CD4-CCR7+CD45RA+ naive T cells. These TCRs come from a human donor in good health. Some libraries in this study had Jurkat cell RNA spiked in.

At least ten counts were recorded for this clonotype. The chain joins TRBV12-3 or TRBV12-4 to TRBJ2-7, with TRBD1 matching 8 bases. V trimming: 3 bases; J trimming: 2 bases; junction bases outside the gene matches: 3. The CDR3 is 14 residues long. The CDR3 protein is CASSFRTGTYEQYF. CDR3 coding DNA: TGTGCCAGCAGTTTTAGGACAGGGACCTACGAGCAGTACTTC.

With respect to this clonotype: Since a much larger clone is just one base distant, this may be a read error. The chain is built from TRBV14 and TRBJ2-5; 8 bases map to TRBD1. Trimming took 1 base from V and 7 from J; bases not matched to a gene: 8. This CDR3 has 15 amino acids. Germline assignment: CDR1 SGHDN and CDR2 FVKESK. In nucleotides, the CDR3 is TGTGCCAGCAGCCAAGGCAGGGGGCGGCCGGTGACCCAGTACTTC. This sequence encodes CASSQGRGRPVTQYF.

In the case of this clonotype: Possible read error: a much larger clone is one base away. CDR3 in amino acids: CASSLGDGGMYEQYF. CDR3 sequence (DNA): TGTGCCAGCAGCTTGGGGGACGGCGGGATGTACGAGCAGTACTTC. This chain connects TRBV7-6 to TRBJ2-7, with D perhaps TRBD2 (6 bases). Germline CDR1 SGHVS, CDR2 FNYEAQ. This CDR3 comprises 15 residues. Trimming cost V 3 bases and J 4 bases, with 16 bases left between them.

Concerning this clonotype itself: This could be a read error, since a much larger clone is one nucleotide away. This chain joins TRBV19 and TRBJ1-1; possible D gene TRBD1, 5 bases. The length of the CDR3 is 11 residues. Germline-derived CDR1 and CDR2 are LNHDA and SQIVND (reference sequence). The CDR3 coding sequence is TGTGCCGGTAGTATCAGGGACGACGCTTTCTTT. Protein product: CAGSIRDDAFF. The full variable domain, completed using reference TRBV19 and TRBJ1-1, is DGGITQSPKYLFRKEGQNVTLSCEQNLNHDAMYWYRQDPGQGLRLIYYSQIVNDFQKGDIAEGYSVSREKKESFPLTVTSAQKNPTAFYLCAGSIRDDAFFGQGTRLTVV.

This CDR3 reads CAGSITEAFF. In DNA, the CDR3 is TGTGCCGGCAGTATCACTGAAGCTTTCTTT. V usage is TRBV30 and J usage is TRBJ1-1; unclear D gene. With 8 bases removed from V and 4 bases from J, the gap between germline ends came to 8 bases. Germline V gene data show CDR1 as GTSNPN and CDR2 as SVGIG (reference sequence). The CDR3 has 10 residues.

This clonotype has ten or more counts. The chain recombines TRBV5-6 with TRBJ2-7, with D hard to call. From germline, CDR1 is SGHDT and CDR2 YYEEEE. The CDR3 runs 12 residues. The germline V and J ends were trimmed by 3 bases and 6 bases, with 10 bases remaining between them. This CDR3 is CASSSAALEQYF. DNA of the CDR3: TGTGCCAGCAGCTCCGCGGCCCTCGAGCAGTACTTC.

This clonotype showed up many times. Written as DNA, the CDR3 is TGTGCCAGCAGCTTAGCCGGTGAGCAGTTCTTC. Protein sequence: CASSLAGEQFF. V is TRBV7-9 and J is TRBJ2-1; D gene ambiguous. The CDR3 length is 11 residues. Trimming removed 0 bases from V and 9 bases from J, with 3 bases in between. From germline, CDR1 is SEHNR and CDR2 FQNEAQ (reference sequence).

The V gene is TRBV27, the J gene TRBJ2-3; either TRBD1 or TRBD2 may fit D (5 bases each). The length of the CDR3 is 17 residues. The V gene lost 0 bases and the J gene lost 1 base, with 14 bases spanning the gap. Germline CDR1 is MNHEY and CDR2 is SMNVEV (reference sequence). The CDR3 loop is CASSLSLGVLGTDTQYF. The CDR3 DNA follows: TGTGCCAGCAGTTTATCCCTGGGGGTTTTGGGCACAGATACGCAGTATTTT.

The CDR3 here is CASSLSWSGWVETQYF. CDR3 in DNA: TGTGCCAGCAGTTTATCGTGGTCAGGGTGGGTGGAGACCCAGTACTTC. V usage is TRBV27 and J usage is TRBJ2-5; tentatively, D is TRBD1 (5 bases). The V end was cut by 0 bases, the J end by 5 bases, with 16 bases between. The CDR3 spans 16 residues. The germline V gene encodes CDR1 MNHEY and CDR2 SMNVEV (reference sequence).

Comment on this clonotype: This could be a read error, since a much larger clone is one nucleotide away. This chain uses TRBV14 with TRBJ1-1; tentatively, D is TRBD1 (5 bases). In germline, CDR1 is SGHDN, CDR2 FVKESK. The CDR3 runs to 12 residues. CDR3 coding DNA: TGTGCCAGCAGCCAGGCGGGGGGTGAAGCTCTCTTT. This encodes CASSQAGGEALF.

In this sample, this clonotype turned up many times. The CDR3 nucleotides read TGTGCCAGCAGTGACTATAAGAGCAACGAGCAGTACTTC. Its protein is CASSDYKSNEQYF. This chain connects TRBV25-1 to TRBJ2-7; the D is unclear. CDR1 and CDR2 from the germline V gene are MGHDK and SYGVNS. Trimming left V 3 bases short and J 5 bases short, with 11 bases between. CDR3 length: 13 residues.

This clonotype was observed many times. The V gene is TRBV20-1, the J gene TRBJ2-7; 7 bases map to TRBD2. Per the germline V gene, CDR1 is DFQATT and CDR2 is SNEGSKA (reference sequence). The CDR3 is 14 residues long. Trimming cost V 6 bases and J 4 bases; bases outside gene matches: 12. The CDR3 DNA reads TGCAGTGCGGGGGAGGGAGGCCTTAGTTACGAGCAGTACTTC. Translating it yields CSAGEGGLSYEQYF.

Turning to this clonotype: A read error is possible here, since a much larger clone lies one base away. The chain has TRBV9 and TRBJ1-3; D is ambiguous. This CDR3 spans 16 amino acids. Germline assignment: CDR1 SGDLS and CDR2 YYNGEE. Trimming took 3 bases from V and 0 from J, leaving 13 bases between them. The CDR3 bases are TGTGCCAGCAGCGCTTCCGACGGCCACTCTGGAAACACCATATATTTT. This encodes CASSASDGHSGNTIYF.

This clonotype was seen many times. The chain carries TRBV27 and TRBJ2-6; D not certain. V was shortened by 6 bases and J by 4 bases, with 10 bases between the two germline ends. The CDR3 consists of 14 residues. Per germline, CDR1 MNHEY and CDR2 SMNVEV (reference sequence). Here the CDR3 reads CASSLGSGANVLTF. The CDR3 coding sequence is TGTGCCAGCAGCTTAGGGTCCGGGGCCAACGTCCTGACTTTC.